The next 9 T cell receptor beta chains were all read from a single sample in a study of regulatory T cells in long-lasting Graves disease. Stated time point: newly diagnosed GD, antithyroid drugs for less than 3 months. The TCR library used RNA extracted from PBMCs. Building of the TCR beta libraries involved iRepertoire HTBI primers and Arm-PCR of CDR3 regions. In TCRdb, the multiplex PCR reads were re-called with MiXCR into one record per CDR3 protein. The data contain about 220,000 distinct CDR3 sequences, roughly 18% of them singletons. These same data were also listed under a study on T cells in Graves' hyperthyroidism and ophthalmopathy.

Here the sequenced sample was peripheral blood mononuclear cells (PBMCs), taken at new diagnosis, from a patient treated with antithyroid drugs. The receptors shown here come from a woman in her 30s with Graves disease.

This clonotype was seen many times. The CDR3 loop reads CASSRDSPDEKLFF. The CDR3 nucleotides read TGTGCCAGCAGCCGGGACAGCCCAGATGAAAAACTGTTTTTT. The chain couples TRBV5-4 to TRBJ1-4; 7 bases agree with TRBD1. Germline V gene lookup returns CDR1 SGHNT and CDR2 YYREEE (reference sequence). The CDR3 is made up of 14 amino acids. The trim removed 4 bases at V and 6 bases at J, leaving 6 bases unmatched.

Ten or more counts support this clonotype. CDR3 bases: TGCAGTGCTAGAGATAGAAGCAGACCATTCAATGAGCAGTTCTTC. Its translation: CSARDRSRPFNEQFF. V usage is TRBV20-1 and J usage is TRBJ2-1; D is undetermined. The CDR3 is made up of 15 amino acids. CDR1 is DFQATT and CDR2 is SNEGSKA in the germline V gene (reference sequence). Trimming removed 0 bases from V and 6 bases from J, with 15 bases in between.

This clonotype was observed at least ten times. This chain connects TRBV7-9 to TRBJ2-3, with D perhaps being TRBD1 or TRBD2 (5 bases each). This CDR3 has 15 amino acids. The V end lost 5 bases, the J end lost 0 bases, and 12 bases lay between the germline ends. CDR1 is SEHNR and CDR2 is FQNEAQ in the germline V gene (reference sequence). The CDR3 spells CASSRGATSTDTQYF. DNA for the CDR3: TGTGCCAGCAGCCGAGGGGCGACGAGCACAGATACGCAGTATTTT.

The rearrangement links TRBV11-2 to TRBJ1-1, with D unclear. V was trimmed by 0 bases and J by 0 bases, leaving 11 bases between them. Germline lookup yields CDR1 SGHAT and CDR2 FQNNGV. The CDR3 is made up of 16 amino acids. DNA of the CDR3: TGTGCCAGCAGCTTAGATCGGAGCCAGCTGAACACTGAAGCTTTCTTT. Translating gives CASSLDRSQLNTEAFF. The variable domain in full, completed from reference TRBV11-2 and TRBJ1-1, reads EAGVAQSPRYKIIEKRQSVAFWCNPISGHATLYWYQQILGQGPKLLIQFQNNGVVDDSQLPKDRFSAERLKGVDSTLKIQPAKLEDSAVYLCASSLDRSQLNTEAFFGQGTRLTVV.

This clonotype showed up just a few times. The gene calls are TRBV5-1 and TRBJ2-4, with D uncertain. The CDR3 loop spans 16 amino acids. Germline lookup yields CDR1 SGHRS and CDR2 YFSETQ. Trimming left V 2 bases short and J 0 bases short, with 12 bases between. The CDR3 DNA reads as TGCGCCAGCAGCTTAGGAGTACAGCTAGCCAAAAACATTCAGTACTTC. Protein product: CASSLGVQLAKNIQYF. The entire variable domain, with the rest obtained from reference TRBV5-1 and TRBJ2-4, is as follows: KAGVTQTPRYLIKTRGQQVTLSCSPISGHRSVSWYQQTPGQGLQFLFEYFSETQRNKGNFPGRFSGRQFSNSRSEMNVSTLELGDSALYLCASSLGVQLAKNIQYFGAGTRLSVL.

This clonotype appeared many times. This rearrangement joins TRBV14 to TRBJ1-2, with 7 bases matching TRBD1. V lost 4 bases and J lost 4; bases outside the gene matches: 6. From germline, CDR1 is SGHDN and CDR2 FVKESK. This CDR3 has 14 residues. CDR3 amino acids: CASSPRGFLYGYTF. The CDR3 nucleotides are TGTGCCAGCAGCCCCAGGGGGTTTCTCTATGGCTACACCTTC.

With respect to this clonotype: The CDR3 does not end in the conserved phenylalanine or tryptophan, so this is likely a read error. V and J are TRBV20-1 and TRBJ1-2, with D perhaps TRBD1 (5 bases). Trimming removed 3 bases from V and 1 base from J, with 9 bases in between. The CDR3 contains 13 residues. CDR1 is DFQATT and CDR2 is SNEGSKA in the germline V gene (reference sequence). CDR3: CSARTDFNYGYTS. Written as DNA, the CDR3 is TGCAGTGCTAGGACAGACTTTAACTATGGCTACACCTCC.

This clonotype was observed many times. The chain links TRBV20-1 to TRBJ1-1; D uncertain. Trimming removed 0 bases from V and 1 base from J, with 9 bases in between. Germline values: CDR1 DFQATT, CDR2 SNEGSKA (reference sequence). This CDR3 is 14 amino acids long. CDR3 bases: TGCAGTGCTAGAGAGGTACGGAGGAACACTGAAGCTTTCTTT. It specifies CSAREVRRNTEAFF.

This clonotype showed up many times. The rearrangement uses TRBV10-3 and TRBJ1-1; D not resolved. Per germline, CDR1 ENHRY and CDR2 SYGVKD. The CDR3 spans 13 residues. Trimming removed 0 bases at V and 11 bases at J, with 13 bases between. CDR3 sequence reads: CAISESDGSPAFF. CDR3 in DNA: TGTGCCATCAGTGAGTCCGATGGCTCTCCGGCTTTCTTT.